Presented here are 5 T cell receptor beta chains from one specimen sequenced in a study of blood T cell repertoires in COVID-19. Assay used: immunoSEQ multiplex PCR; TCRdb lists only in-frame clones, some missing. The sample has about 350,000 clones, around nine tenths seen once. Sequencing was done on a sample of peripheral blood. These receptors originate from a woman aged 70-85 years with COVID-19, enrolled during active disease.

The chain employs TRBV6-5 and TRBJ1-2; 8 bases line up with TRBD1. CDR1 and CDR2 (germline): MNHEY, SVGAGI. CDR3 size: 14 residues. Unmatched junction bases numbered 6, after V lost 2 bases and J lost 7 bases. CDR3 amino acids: CASSYNSGQVGYTF. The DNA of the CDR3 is TGTGCCAGCAGTTACAACTCGGGACAGGTTGGCTACACCTTC.

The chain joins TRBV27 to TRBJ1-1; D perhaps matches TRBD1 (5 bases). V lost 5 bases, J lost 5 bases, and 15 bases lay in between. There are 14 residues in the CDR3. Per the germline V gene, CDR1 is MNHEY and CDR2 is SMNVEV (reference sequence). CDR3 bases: TGTGCCAGCAGTCCCTTCAGGGTTGGAACTGAAGCTTTCTTT. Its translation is CASSPFRVGTEAFF.

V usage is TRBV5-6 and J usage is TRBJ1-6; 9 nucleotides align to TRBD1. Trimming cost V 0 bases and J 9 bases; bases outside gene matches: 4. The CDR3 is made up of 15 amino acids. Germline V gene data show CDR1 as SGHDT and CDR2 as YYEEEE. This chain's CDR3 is CASSLAGTGSSPLHF. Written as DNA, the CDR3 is TGTGCCAGCAGCTTGGCCGGGACAGGGTCTTCACCCCTCCACTTT.

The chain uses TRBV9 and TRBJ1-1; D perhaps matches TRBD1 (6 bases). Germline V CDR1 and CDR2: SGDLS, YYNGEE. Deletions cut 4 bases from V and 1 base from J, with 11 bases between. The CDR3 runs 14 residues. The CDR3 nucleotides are TGTGCCAGCAGCAAGGTGGGACAGAACACTGAAGCTTTCTTT. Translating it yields CASSKVGQNTEAFF. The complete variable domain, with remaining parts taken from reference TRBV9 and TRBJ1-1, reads DSGVTQTPKHLITATGQRVTLRCSPRSGDLSVYWYQQSLDQGLQFLIQYYNGEERAKGNILERFSAQQFPDLHSELNLSSLELGDSALYFCASSKVGQNTEAFFGQGTRLTVV.

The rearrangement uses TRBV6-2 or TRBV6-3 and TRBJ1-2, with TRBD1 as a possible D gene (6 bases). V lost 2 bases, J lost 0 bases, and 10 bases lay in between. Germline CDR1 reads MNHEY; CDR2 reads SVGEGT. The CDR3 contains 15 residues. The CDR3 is CASSYRTVANYGYTF. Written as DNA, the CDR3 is TGTGCCAGCAGTTACAGGACAGTTGCTAACTATGGCTACACCTTC.